This entry describes one TCR beta chain. Repertoires were generated with immunoSEQ multiplex PCR, while TCRdb's copy carries only in-frame clones and drops some. The table records approximately 70,000 clones, 82% of them present only once. This record belongs to a study of OX40 agonist ivuxolimab in advanced cancers. Study at large: Partial responses were achieved by three patients: one hepatocellular carcinoma, two cutaneous melanoma.

This CDR3 is built from 13 residues. Trimming pared 4 bases from V and 2 bases from J, leaving 9 bases between. Germline CDR1 SGHAT, CDR2 FQNNGV. Autoimmune disease history or systemic immunosuppression led to patients being barred. V is TRBV11-2 and J is TRBJ2-7; D not certain. The sequence was obtained from an adult with an advanced solid tumor such as melanoma, head and neck, liver or kidney cancer. Sequenced material: CD4+ or CD8+ T cells sorted from blood, taken in a trial of the OX40 agonist ivuxolimab. CDR3 protein: CASSSEYTYEQYF. The CDR3 DNA reads TGTGCCAGCAGCTCAGAATATACCTACGAGCAGTACTTC. Full variable domain (remainder filled in from reference TRBV11-2 and TRBJ2-7): EAGVAQSPRYKIIEKRQSVAFWCNPISGHATLYWYQQILGQGPKLLIQFQNNGVVDDSQLPKDRFSAERLKGVDSTLKIQPAKLEDSAVYLCASSSEYTYEQYFGPGTRLTVT.